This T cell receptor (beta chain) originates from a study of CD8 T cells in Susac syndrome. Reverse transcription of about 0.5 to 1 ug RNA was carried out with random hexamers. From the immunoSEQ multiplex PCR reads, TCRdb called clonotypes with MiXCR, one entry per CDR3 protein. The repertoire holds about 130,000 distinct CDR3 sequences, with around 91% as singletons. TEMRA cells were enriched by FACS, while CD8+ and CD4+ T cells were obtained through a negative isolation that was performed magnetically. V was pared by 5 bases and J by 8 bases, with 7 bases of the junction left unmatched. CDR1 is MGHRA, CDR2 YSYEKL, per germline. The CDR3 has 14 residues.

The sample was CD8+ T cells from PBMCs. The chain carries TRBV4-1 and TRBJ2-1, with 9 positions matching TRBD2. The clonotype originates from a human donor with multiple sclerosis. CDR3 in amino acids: CASSYSGSPDEQFF. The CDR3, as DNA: TGCGCCAGCAGCTATAGCGGGAGTCCCGATGAGCAGTTCTTC.